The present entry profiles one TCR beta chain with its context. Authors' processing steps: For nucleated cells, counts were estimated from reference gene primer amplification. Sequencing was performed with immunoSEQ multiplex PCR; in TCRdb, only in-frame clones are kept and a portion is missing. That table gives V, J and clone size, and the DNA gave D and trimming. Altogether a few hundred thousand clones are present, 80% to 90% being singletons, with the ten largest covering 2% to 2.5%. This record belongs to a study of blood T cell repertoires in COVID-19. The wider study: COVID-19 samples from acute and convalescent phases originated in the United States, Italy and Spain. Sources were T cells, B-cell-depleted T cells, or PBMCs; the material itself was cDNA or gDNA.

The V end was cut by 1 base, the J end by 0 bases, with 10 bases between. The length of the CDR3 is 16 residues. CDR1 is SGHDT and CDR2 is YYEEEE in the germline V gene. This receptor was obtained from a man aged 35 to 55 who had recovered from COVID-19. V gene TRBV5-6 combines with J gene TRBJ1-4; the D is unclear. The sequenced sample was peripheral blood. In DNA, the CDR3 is TGTGCCAGCAGCTTGTTTCCAGGTGCAACTAATGAAAAACTGTTTTTT. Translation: CASSLFPGATNEKLFF.